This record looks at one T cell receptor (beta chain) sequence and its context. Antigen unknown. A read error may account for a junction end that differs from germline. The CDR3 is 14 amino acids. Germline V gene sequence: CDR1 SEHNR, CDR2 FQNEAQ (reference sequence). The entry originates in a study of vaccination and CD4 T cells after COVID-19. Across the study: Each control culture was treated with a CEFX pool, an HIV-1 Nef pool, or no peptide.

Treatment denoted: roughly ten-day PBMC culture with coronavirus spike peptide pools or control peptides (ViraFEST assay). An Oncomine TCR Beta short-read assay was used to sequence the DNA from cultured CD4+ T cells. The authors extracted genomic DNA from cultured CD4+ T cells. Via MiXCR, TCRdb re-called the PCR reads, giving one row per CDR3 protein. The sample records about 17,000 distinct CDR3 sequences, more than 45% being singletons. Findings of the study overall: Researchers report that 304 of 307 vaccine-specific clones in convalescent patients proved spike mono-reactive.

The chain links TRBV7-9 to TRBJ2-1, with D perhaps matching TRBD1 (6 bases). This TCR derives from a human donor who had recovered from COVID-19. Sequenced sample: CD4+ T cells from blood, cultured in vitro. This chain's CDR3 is CASSEGQGMGEQFF. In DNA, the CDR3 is TGCGCCAGCAGCGAGGGCCAGGGGATGGGTGAGCAGTTCTTC. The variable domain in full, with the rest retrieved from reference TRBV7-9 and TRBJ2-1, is DTGVSQNPRHKITKRGQNVTFRCDPISEHNRLYWYRQTLGQGPEFLTYFQNEAQLEKSRLLSDRFSAERPKGSFSTLEIQRTEQGDSAMYLCASSEGQGMGEQFFGPGTRLTVL.